In its sample, the clone carrying this T cell receptor beta chain was seen a few times. Antigen unknown. This sample is drawn from a study of response to subunit inactivated influenza vaccine. The CDR3 has 16 residues. MiXCR, run by TCRdb on the RT-PCR reads, gives a single entry per CDR3 protein. Here the sample spans approximately 160,000 distinct CDR3 sequences, 9.5% to 12% being singletons. Study-wide results and caveats: The authors proposed limited new T cell recruitment per seasonal influenza vaccination.

The source of this sequence is a man aged 50 to 69 who received an inactivated influenza vaccine. This chain joins TRBV21-1 and TRBJ1-2. TRBV21-1 is shown as a pseudogene. Sample: CD8+ T cells sorted from PBMCs, taken around 25 months after vaccination. The DNA for the CDR3 is TGTGCCAGCAGCACAACCCTATGGCGGAATAACTATGGCTACACCTTC. This encodes CASSTTLWRNNYGYTF.